The clone carrying this T cell receptor (beta chain) was counted once. These data are taken from a study of technical replicates of blood from several donors. Here immunoSEQ multiplex PCR was the method, and the copy in TCRdb shows in-frame clones only, minus some. This sample carries over 80,000 clones, approximately 96% of them seen once, and the ten largest clones take approximately 0.37%. The CDR3 is 15 residues long. V lost 0 bases and J lost 0, with 10 bases in between. Germline values: CDR1 SGHRS, CDR2 YFSETQ. The chain uses TRBV5-1 and TRBJ2-7, with a weak D call TRBD2 (6 bases). The receptor comes from a human donor in good health. Sequenced: T cells isolated from PBMCs. The CDR3 loop reads CASSLGRGSSYEQYF. The CDR3 DNA is TGCGCCAGCAGCTTGGGACGGGGGAGCTCCTACGAGCAGTACTTC. Filled out from reference TRBV5-1 and TRBJ2-7, the complete variable domain reads KAGVTQTPRYLIKTRGQQVTLSCSPISGHRSVSWYQQTPGQGLQFLFEYFSETQRNKGNFPGRFSGRQFSNSRSEMNVSTLELGDSALYLCASSLGRGSSYEQYFGPGTRLTVT.